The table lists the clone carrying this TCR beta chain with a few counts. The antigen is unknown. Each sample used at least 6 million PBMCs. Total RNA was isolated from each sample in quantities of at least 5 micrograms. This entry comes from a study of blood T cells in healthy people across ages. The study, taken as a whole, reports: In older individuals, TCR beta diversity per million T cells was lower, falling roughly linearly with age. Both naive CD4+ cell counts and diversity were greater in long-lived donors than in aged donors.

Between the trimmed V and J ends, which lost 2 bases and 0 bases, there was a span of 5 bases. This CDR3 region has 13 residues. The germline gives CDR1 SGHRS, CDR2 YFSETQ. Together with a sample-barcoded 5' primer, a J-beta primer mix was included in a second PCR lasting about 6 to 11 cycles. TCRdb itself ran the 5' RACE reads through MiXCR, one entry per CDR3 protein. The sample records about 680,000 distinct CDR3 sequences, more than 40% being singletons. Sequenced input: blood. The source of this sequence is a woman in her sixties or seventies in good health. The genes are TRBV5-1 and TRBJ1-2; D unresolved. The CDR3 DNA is TGCGCCAGCAGCTTCACGGCTAACTATGGCTACACCTTC. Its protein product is CASSFTANYGYTF.